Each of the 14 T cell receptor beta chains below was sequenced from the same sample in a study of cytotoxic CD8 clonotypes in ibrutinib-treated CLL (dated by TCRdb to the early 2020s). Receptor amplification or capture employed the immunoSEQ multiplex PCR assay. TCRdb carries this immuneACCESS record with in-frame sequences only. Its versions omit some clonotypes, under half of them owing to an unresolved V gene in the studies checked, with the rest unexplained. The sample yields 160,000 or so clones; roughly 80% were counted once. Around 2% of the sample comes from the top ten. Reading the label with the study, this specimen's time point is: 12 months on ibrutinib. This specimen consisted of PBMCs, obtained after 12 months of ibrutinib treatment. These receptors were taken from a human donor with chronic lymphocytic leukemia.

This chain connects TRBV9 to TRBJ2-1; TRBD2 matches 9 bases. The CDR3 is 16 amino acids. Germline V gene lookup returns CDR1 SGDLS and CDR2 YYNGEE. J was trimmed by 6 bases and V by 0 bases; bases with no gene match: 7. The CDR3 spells CASSVGALAGFNEQFF. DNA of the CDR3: TGTGCCAGCAGCGTAGGCGCTCTAGCGGGGTTCAATGAGCAGTTCTTC.

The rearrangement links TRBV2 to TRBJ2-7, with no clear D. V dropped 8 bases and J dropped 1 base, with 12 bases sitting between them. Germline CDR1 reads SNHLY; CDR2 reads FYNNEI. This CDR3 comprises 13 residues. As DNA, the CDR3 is TGTGCCAGCGGGTCCGGCCGTTCCTACGAGCAGTACTTC. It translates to CASGSGRSYEQYF.

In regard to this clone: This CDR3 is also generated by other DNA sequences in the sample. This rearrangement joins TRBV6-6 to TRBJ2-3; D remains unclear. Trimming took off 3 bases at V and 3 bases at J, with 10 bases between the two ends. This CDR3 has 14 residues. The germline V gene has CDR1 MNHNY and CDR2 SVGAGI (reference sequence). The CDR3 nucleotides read TGTGCCAGCAGTTATGGGCGAAGGACAGATACGCAGTATTTT. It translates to CASSYGRRTDTQYF.

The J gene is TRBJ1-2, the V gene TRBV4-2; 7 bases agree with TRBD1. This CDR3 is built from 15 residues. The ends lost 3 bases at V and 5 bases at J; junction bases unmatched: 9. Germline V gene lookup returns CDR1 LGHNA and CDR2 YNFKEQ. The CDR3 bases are TGTGCCAGCAGCCAGGACCCGACAGGGCGTTATGGCTACACCTTC. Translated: CASSQDPTGRYGYTF.

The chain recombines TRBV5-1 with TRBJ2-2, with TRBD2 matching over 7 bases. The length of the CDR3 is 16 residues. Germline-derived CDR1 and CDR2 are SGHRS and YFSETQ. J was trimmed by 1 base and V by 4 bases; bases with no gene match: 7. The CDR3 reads CASSPGGRGNTGELFF. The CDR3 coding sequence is TGCGCCAGCAGCCCCGGAGGGAGGGGGAACACCGGGGAGCTGTTTTTT.

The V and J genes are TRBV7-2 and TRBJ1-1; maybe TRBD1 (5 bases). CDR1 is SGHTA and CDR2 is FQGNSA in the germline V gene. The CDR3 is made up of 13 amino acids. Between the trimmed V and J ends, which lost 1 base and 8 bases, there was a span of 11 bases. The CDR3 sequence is CASSLERGTEAFF. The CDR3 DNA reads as TGTGCCAGCAGCTTAGAACGTGGGACGGAAGCTTTCTTT. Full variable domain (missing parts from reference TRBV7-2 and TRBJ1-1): GAGVSQSPSNKVTEKGKDVELRCDPISGHTALYWYRQSLGQGLEFLIYFQGNSAPDKSGLPSDRFSAERTGGSVSTLTIQRTQQEDSAVYLCASSLERGTEAFFGQGTRLTVV.

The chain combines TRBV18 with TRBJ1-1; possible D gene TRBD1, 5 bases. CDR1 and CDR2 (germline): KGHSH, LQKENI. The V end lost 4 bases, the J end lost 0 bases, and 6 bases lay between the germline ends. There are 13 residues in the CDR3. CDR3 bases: TGTGCCAGCTCACAGGGGATGAACACTGAAGCTTTCTTT. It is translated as CASSQGMNTEAFF.

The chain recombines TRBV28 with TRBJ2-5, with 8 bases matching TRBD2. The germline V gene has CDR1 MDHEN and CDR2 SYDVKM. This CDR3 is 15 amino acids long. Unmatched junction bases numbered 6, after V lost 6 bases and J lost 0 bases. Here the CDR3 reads CASSQRGWYQETQYF. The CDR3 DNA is TGTGCCAGCAGCCAGCGGGGGTGGTACCAAGAGACCCAGTACTTC.

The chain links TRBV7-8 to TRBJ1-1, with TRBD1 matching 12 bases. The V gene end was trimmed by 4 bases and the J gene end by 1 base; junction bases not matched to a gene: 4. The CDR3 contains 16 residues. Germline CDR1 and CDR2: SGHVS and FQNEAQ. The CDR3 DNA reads TGTGCCAGCAGCTCCCGGGACAGGGGGCAGAACACTGAAGCTTTCTTT. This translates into CASSSRDRGQNTEAFF.

In nucleotides, the CDR3 is TGCAGCGTTTCTTTTAGTTTTGGCTACACCTTC. As protein: CSVSFSFGYTF. This sequence joins TRBV29-1 and TRBJ1-2; D is unresolved. V lost 5 bases and J 7 bases, leaving 11 bases between the germline ends. The CDR3 is 11 residues long. Per the germline V gene, CDR1 is SQVTM and CDR2 is ANQGSEA.

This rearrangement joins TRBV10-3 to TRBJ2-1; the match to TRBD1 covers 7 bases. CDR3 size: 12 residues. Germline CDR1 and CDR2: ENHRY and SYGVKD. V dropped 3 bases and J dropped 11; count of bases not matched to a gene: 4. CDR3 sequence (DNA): TGTGCCATCAGTGAAGGGACAGAAAAGCAGTTCTTC. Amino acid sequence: CAISEGTEKQFF.

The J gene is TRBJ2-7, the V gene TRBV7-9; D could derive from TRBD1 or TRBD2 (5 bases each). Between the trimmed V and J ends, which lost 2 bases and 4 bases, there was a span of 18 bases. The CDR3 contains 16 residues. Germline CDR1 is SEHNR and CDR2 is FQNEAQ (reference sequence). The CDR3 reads CASSLRGPAYSYEQYF. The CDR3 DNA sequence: TGTGCCAGCAGCTTAAGGGGACCGGCATACAGTTACGAGCAGTACTTC.

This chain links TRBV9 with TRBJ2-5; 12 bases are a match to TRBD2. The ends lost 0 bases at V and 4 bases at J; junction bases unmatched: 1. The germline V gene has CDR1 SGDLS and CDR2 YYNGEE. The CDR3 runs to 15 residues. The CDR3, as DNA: TGTGCCAGCAGCGTAGCGACTAGCGGGGGAGAGACCCAGTACTTC. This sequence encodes CASSVATSGGETQYF.

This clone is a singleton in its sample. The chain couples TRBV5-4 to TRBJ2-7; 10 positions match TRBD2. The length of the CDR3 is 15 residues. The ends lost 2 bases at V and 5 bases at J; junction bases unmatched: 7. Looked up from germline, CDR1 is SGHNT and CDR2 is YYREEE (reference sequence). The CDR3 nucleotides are TGTGCCAGCAGCTTAGCTAGCGGGGGATCTAACGAGCAGTACTTC. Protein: CASSLASGGSNEQYF.